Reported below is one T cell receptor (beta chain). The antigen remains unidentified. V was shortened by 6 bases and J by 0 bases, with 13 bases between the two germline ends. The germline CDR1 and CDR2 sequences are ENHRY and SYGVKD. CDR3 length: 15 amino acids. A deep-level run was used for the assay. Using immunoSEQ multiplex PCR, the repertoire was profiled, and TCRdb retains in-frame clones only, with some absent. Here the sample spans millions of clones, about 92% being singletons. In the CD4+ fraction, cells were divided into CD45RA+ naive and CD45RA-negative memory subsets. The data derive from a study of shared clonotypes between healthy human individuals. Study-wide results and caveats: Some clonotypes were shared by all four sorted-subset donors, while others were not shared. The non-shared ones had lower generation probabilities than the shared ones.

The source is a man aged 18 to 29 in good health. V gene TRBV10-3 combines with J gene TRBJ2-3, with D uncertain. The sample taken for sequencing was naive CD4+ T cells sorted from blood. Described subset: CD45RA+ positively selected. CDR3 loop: CAISDWGQSTDTQYF. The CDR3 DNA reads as TGTGCCATCAGCGACTGGGGTCAGAGCACAGATACGCAGTATTTT.